This T cell receptor beta chain was sequenced for a study of monozygotic twins with cystic fibrosis. Findings and caveats of the study: Low clonality (median about 0.0095) suggested a mostly naive repertoire.

V lost 7 bases and J 0 bases, leaving 19 bases between the germline ends. The CDR3 sequence is 16 residues long. Germline V gives CDR1 MNHEY, CDR2 SMNVEV (reference sequence). About this clone itself: Antigen specificity is unknown.

Clones were sequenced by immunoSEQ multiplex PCR, and TCRdb holds only the in-frame ones, with some missing. The sample lists around 25,000 clones; 95% to 98% were seen once. The V gene is TRBV27, the J gene TRBJ2-7, with a tentative D call TRBD2 (6 bases). The sequenced material came from blood. The sequence came from a girl aged 2 to 9 with cystic fibrosis. The CDR3 region has the DNA TGTGCCAGCATCTCCCGAGGAGGGCGGGGCTCCTACGAGCAGTACTTC. As protein: CASISRGGRGSYEQYF.